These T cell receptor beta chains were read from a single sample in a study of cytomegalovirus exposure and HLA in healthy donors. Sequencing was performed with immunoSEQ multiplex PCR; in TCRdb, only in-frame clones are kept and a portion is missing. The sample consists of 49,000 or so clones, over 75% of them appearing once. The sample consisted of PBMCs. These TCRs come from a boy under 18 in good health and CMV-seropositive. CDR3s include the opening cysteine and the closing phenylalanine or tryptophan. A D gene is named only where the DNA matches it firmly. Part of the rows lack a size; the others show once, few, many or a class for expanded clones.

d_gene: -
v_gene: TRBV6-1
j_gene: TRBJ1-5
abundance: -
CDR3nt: TGTGCCAGCAGCCCGGGGGTCAATCAGCCCCAGCATTTT
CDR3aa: CASSPGVNQPQHF

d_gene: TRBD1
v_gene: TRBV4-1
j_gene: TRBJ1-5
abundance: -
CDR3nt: TGCGCCAGCAGCCAATGGGACAGGGAAAATCAGCCCCAGCATTTT
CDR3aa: CASSQWDRENQPQHF

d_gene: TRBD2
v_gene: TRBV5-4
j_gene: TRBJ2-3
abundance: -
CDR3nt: TGTGCCAGCAGCTTAGGTTTCGGGGGGGGTACAGATACGCAGTATTTT
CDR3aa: CASSLGFGGGTDTQYF

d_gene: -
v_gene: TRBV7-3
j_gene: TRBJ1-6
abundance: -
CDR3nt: TGTGCCAGCAGCTTGGAGGGTGGGTATTCACCCCTCCACTTT
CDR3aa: CASSLEGGYSPLHF

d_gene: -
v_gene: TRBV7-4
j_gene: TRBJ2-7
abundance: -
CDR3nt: TGTGCCAGCAGAAGGACCACAAACGGGGGATGCTCCTACGAGCAGTACTTC
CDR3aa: CASRRTTNGGCSYEQYF

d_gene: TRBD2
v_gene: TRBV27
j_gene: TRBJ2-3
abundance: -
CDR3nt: TGTGCCAGCATACCCCGCCTGGGAAGGAGGGGGACTAGTGGCACAGATACGCAGTATTTT
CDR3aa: CASIPRLGRRGTSGTDTQYF

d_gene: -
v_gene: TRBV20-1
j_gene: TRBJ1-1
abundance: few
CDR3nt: TGCAGTGCTGAAAATGAATTGAGTGCTTTCTTT
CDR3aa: CSAENELSAFF

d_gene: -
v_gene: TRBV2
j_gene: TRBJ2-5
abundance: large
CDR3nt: TGTGCCAGCAGCATCGAGGCAGGCGGAGGAGAGACCCAGTACTTC
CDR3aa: CASSIEAGGGETQYF

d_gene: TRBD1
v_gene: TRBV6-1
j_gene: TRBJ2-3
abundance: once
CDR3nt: TGTGCCAGCAGCCTGACAGGGGGACTTTTGGGTGCGCAGTATTTT
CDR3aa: CASSLTGGLLGAQYF

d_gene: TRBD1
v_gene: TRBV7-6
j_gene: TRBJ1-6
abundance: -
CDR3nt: TGTGCCAGCAGCTCAGGGACAGCAGACCTTTCACCCCTCCACTTT
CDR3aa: CASSSGTADLSPLHF

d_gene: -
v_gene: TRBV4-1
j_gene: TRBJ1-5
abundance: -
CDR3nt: TGCGCCAGCAGCCAAGGCCCACGGTCCGCGGGACCCCAGCATTTT
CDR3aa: CASSQGPRSAGPQHF

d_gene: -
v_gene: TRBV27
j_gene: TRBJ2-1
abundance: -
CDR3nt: TGTGCCAGCAGTTTCGTTTCCCGCTCTAGTTATGAGCAGTTCTTC
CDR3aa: CASSFVSRSSYEQFF

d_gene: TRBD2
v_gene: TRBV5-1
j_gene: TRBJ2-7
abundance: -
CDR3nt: TGCGCCAGCAGCTTTTCTTCTAGCGGGACCTACGAGCAGTACTTC
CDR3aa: CASSFSSSGTYEQYF

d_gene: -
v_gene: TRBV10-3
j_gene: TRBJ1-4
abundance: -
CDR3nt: TGTGCCATCAGTGAGTCGACTAAGGAAAAACTGTTTTTT
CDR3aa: CAISESTKEKLFF

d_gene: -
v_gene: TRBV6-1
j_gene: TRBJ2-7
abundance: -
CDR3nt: TGTGCCAGCAGTGAACGGGGCGAGCAGTACTTC
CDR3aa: CASSERGEQYF

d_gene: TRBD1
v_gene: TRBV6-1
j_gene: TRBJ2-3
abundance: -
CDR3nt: TGTGCCAGCAGTCCCGACAGGGTAGCAGATACGCAGTATTTT
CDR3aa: CASSPDRVADTQYF

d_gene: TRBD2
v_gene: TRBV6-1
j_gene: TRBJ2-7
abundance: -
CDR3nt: TGTGCCAGCAGCGCCCGGGGGGGGCCCCCCTACGAGCAGTACTTC
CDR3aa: CASSARGGPPYEQYF

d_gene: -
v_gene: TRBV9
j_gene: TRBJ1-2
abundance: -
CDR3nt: TGTGCCAGCAGCGACAGGGCAGATTATGGCTACACCTTC
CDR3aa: CASSDRADYGYTF

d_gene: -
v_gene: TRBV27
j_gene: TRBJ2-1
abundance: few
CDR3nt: TGTGCCAGCAGTCCCCGACAGGCTGTCGGGGAGCAGTTCTTC
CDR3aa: CASSPRQAVGEQFF

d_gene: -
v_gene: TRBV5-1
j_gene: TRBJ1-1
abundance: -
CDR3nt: TGCGCCAGCAGCTTGGCTACTGAAGCTTTCTTT
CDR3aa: CASSLATEAFF

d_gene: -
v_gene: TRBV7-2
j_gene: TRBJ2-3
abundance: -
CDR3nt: TGTGCCAGCAGCCTGGACATCTTCACAGATACGCAGTATTTT
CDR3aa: CASSLDIFTDTQYF

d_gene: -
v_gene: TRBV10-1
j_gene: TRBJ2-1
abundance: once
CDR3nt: TGCGCCAGCAGTGAGTTAGAGCCTTTTCTGGCGGGGTACAATGAGCAGTTCTTC
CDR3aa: CASSELEPFLAGYNEQFF

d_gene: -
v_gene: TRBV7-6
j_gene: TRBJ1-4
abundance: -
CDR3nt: TGTGCCAGCAGGCAGGGTCCGATCTCAACTAAGGCTAATGAAAAACTGTTTTTT
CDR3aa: CASRQGPISTKANEKLFF

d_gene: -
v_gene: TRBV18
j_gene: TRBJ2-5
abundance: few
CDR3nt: TGTGCCAGCTCACCACGTGAAAGCGCCCCGGACCAGTACTTC
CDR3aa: CASSPRESAPDQYF

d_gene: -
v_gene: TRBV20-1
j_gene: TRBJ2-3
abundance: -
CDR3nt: TGCAGTGCTAAAACAGATAATACGCAGTATTTT
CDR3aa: CSAKTDNTQYF

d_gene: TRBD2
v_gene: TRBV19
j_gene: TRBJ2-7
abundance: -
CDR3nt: TGTGCCAGTAGTATACGGGGGGTCACCATCTACGAGCAGTACTTC
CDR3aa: CASSIRGVTIYEQYF

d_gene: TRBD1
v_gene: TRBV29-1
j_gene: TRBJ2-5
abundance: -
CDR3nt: TGCAGCGTTGGGGGACAGCAGAAAGAGACCCAGTACTTC
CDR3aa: CSVGGQQKETQYF

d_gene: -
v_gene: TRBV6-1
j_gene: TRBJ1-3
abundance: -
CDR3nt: TGTGCCAGCAGTGAAGCTGAGCTCCTCTCTGGAAACACCATATATTTT
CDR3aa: CASSEAELLSGNTIYF

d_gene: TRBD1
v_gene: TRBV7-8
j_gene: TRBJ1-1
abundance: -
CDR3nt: TGTGCCAGCAGCCTACAGGGGGCTATCACTGAAGCTTTCTTT
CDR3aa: CASSLQGAITEAFF

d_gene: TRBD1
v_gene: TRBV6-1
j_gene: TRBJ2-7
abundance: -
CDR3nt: TGTGCCAGCAGTGGTCAGTCGACAGGGGGCTACGAGCAGTACTTC
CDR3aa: CASSGQSTGGYEQYF

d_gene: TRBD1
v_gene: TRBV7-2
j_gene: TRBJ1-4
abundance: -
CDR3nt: TGTGCCAGCAGCCCCGGGGGACAGGGGATGAAACTGTTTTTT
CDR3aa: CASSPGGQGMKLFF

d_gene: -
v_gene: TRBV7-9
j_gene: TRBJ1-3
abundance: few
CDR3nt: TGTGCCAGCAGCTTCCAGGGTTTGGGAAACACCATATATTTT
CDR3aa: CASSFQGLGNTIYF

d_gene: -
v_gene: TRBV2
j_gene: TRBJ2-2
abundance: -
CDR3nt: TGTGCCAGCACCTTACTAGGGGGGGAGGCCGGGGAGCTGTTTTTT
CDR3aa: CASTLLGGEAGELFF

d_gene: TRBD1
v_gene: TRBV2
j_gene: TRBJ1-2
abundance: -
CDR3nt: TGTGCCAGCAGTGGTCAACAGGGGGCCTCTGGCTACACCTTC
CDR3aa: CASSGQQGASGYTF

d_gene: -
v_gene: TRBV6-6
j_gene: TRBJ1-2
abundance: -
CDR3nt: TGTGCCAGCAGTCAGTCCCCCTATGGCTACACCTTC
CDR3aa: CASSQSPYGYTF

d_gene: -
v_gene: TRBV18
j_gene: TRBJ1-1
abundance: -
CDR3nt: TGTGCCAGCTCACTCGGACAGCAGACCACTGAAGCTTTCTTT
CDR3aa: CASSLGQQTTEAFF

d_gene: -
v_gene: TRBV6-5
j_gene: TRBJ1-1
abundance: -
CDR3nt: TGTGCCAGCAGTTACCGGGGGTCTGGAACTGAAGCTTTCTTT
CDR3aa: CASSYRGSGTEAFF

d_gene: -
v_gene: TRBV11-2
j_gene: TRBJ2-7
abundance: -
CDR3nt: TGTGCCAGCAGCTTAGCAGGTTACGAGCAGTACTTC
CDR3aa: CASSLAGYEQYF

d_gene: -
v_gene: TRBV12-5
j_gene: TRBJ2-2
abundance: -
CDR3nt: TGTGCTAGCGGTACCGCATCCTACAGGGCGAACACCGGGGAGCTGTTTTTT
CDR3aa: CASGTASYRANTGELFF

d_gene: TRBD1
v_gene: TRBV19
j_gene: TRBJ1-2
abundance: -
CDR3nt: TGTGCCAGTAGTACCGACAGGGGCTTATATGGCTACACCTTC
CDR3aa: CASSTDRGLYGYTF

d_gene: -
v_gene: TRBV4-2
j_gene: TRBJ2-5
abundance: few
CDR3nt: TGTGCCAGCAGCCAAGGGGGGGGCCTCCAAGAGACCCAGTACTTC
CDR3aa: CASSQGGGLQETQYF

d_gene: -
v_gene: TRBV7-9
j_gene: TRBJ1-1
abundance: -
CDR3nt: TGTGCCAGCAGCTCCTACAGTACTGAAGCTTTCTTT
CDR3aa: CASSSYSTEAFF

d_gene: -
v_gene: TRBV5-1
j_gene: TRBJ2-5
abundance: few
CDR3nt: TGCGCCAGCAAGGGGGAGGGGATGGAGACCCAGTACTTC
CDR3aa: CASKGEGMETQYF

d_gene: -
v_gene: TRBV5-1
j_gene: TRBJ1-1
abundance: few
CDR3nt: TGCGCCAGCAGCTTTATCGCGGAGAACACTGAAGCTTTCTTT
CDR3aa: CASSFIAENTEAFF

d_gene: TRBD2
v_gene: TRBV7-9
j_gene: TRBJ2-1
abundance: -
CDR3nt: TGTGCCAGCGGGAGACTAGCTGGTTACAATGAGCAGTTCTTC
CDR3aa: CASGRLAGYNEQFF

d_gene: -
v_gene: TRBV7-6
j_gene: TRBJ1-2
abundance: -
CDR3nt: TGTGCCAGCAGCTTAGACGGGGGATTCTATGGCTACACCTTC
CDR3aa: CASSLDGGFYGYTF

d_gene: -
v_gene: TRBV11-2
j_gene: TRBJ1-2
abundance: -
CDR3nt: TGTGCCAGCAGCTACCAGCAAAGGGGGAATCATGGCTACACCTTC
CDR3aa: CASSYQQRGNHGYTF